A selection of T cell receptor beta chains follows, all from one sample in a study of T cell responses to AZD1222 COVID-19 vaccine. Sequenced by immunoSEQ multiplex PCR; TCRdb stores in-frame clones only, minus some. There are about 110,000 clones in the sample; 70% to 90% occur only once, and 4.8% lies in the top ten. The sequencing here drew on peripheral blood, taken 28 days after the second AZD1222 dose. The receptors derive from an adult who received the AZD1222 COVID-19 vaccine. Each CDR3 is given with its conserved first and last residue. The order of the fields is V gene, clone size, CDR3 length, J gene, D gene, CDR3 DNA, CDR3 protein. A D gene is named only where the DNA matches it firmly. Rows may omit the clone size; those that give it use once, few, many or a size class.

V: TRBV6-5; size: -; length: 13; J: TRBJ2-1; D: -; DNA: TGTGCCAGCAGCCCCGGAATCGGGGGTGAGCAGTTCTTC; CDR3: CASSPGIGGEQFF
V: TRBV6-1; size: -; length: 13; J: TRBJ1-5; D: -; DNA: TGTGCCAGCAGTGAAGCCTCCAATCAGCCCCAGCATTTT; CDR3: CASSEASNQPQHF
V: TRBV5-6; size: -; length: 14; J: TRBJ1-5; D: -; DNA: TGTGCCAGCACCCTGACAGGTAGCAATCAGCCCCAGCATTTT; CDR3: CASTLTGSNQPQHF
V: TRBV19; size: -; length: 13; J: TRBJ2-7; D: -; DNA: TGTGCCAGTAGTATAGGACAATCCTACGAGCAGTACTTC; CDR3: CASSIGQSYEQYF
V: TRBV10-3; size: -; length: 15; J: TRBJ1-1; D: -; DNA: TGTGCCATCAGTGAGTCGGAAAGATTAGGCACTGAAGCTTTCTTT; CDR3: CAISESERLGTEAFF
V: TRBV3-1/TRBV3-2; size: -; length: 17; J: TRBJ2-4; D: TRBD2; DNA: TGTGCCAGCAGCCATCTCCCGCGGGGAGGGCAGGAAAACATTCAGTACTTC; CDR3: CASSHLPRGGQENIQYF
V: TRBV12-3/TRBV12-4; size: -; length: 13; J: TRBJ1-2; D: -; DNA: TGTGCCAGCAGTCCTCCGGGCCACTATGGCTACACCTTC; CDR3: CASSPPGHYGYTF
V: TRBV6-5; size: -; length: 12; J: TRBJ1-5; D: -; DNA: TGTGCCAGCAGTTACCTCGAACAGCCCCAGCATTTT; CDR3: CASSYLEQPQHF
V: TRBV28; size: -; length: 15; J: TRBJ1-5; D: -; DNA: TGTGCCAGCAGTCCTACAGGGTTGAGCAATCAGCCCCAGCATTTT; CDR3: CASSPTGLSNQPQHF
V: TRBV7-8; size: -; length: 14; J: TRBJ1-1; D: -; DNA: TGTGCCAGCAGCCCCGGGCTGATGAACACTGAAGCTTTCTTT; CDR3: CASSPGLMNTEAFF
V: TRBV27; size: few; length: 14; J: TRBJ2-7; D: -; DNA: TGTGCCAGCAGTTTCACCGGGACTGGCTACGAGCAGTACTTC; CDR3: CASSFTGTGYEQYF
V: TRBV11-3; size: -; length: 16; J: TRBJ2-1; D: -; DNA: TGTGCCAGCAGCTTAGGAGTAGACGGTGCCTACAATGAGCAGTTCTTC; CDR3: CASSLGVDGAYNEQFF
V: TRBV3-1/TRBV3-2; size: -; length: 18; J: TRBJ2-1; D: TRBD2; DNA: TGTGCCAGCAGCCAGGCTAGCGGGGGGCCGAGCTCCTACAATGAGCAGTTCTTC; CDR3: CASSQASGGPSSYNEQFF
V: TRBV4-1; size: -; length: 11; J: TRBJ1-2; D: -; DNA: TGCGCCAGCAGCCAAGTGGGAGGCTACACCTTC; CDR3: CASSQVGGYTF
V: TRBV2; size: -; length: 14; J: TRBJ2-6; D: -; DNA: TGTGCCAGCAGTGAAAGGGCTGGGGCCAACGTCCTGACTTTC; CDR3: CASSERAGANVLTF
V: TRBV9; size: -; length: 16; J: TRBJ1-1; D: TRBD1; DNA: TGTGCCAGCAGCGGGGCGGGCAACAGGGGGCTGGCTGAAGCTTTCTTT; CDR3: CASSGAGNRGLAEAFF
V: TRBV27; size: -; length: 15; J: TRBJ2-7; D: TRBD2; DNA: TGTGCCAGCAGTTTAAGGGGACTAGTACCCTACGAGCAGTACTTC; CDR3: CASSLRGLVPYEQYF
V: TRBV10-3; size: once; length: 14; J: TRBJ1-2; D: -; DNA: TGTGCCATCAGTGAGTCAGGACAGAACTATGGCTACACCTTC; CDR3: CAISESGQNYGYTF
V: TRBV6-4; size: -; length: 16; J: TRBJ1-2; D: TRBD1; DNA: TGTGCCAGCAGCTCCAGCTTCCACAGGGGGAACTATGGCTACACCTTC; CDR3: CASSSSFHRGNYGYTF
V: TRBV6-5; size: -; length: 14; J: TRBJ1-6; D: -; DNA: TGTGCCAGCAGGCTAAGCGGTCCGGGTTCACCCCTCCACTTT; CDR3: CASRLSGPGSPLHF
V: TRBV9; size: -; length: 16; J: TRBJ1-3; D: TRBD1; DNA: TGTGCCAGCAGCCCCTGGGACAGCAACTCTGGAAACACCATATATTTT; CDR3: CASSPWDSNSGNTIYF
V: TRBV4-1; size: -; length: 15; J: TRBJ1-2; D: TRBD1; DNA: TGCGCCAGCAGCCAAGTCGGGACAGGAAACTATGGCTACACCTTC; CDR3: CASSQVGTGNYGYTF
V: TRBV6-5; size: -; length: 14; J: TRBJ1-1; D: -; DNA: TGTGCCAGCAGTTGGGGACAACCGAACACTGAAGCTTTCTTT; CDR3: CASSWGQPNTEAFF
V: TRBV18; size: -; length: 15; J: TRBJ1-5; D: TRBD1; DNA: TGTGCCAGCTCAGGGACAGCGGTTAGCAATCAGCCCCAGCATTTT; CDR3: CASSGTAVSNQPQHF
V: TRBV18; size: few; length: 14; J: TRBJ1-1; D: -; DNA: TGTGCCAGCTCACCGACAGAGATAACACTTGAAGCTTTCTTT; CDR3: CASSPTEITLEAFF
V: TRBV6-1; size: -; length: 14; J: TRBJ1-2; D: -; DNA: TGTGCCAGCAGTGAAGGGGCAGTGTCATATGGCTACACCTTC; CDR3: CASSEGAVSYGYTF
V: TRBV24-1; size: -; length: 14; J: TRBJ2-5; D: -; DNA: TGTGCCACCAGTGATCCGACGGTGAAGGAGACCCAGTACTTC; CDR3: CATSDPTVKETQYF
V: TRBV27; size: -; length: 15; J: TRBJ1-2; D: -; DNA: TGTGCCAGCAGTCTTAGACCGCAAGGGGGGTATGGCTACACCTTC; CDR3: CASSLRPQGGYGYTF
V: TRBV15; size: few; length: 18; J: TRBJ1-2; D: TRBD1; DNA: TGTGCCACCAGCAGAGATGGTCGGGGACAGGGGGGTTCCTATGGCTACACCTTC; CDR3: CATSRDGRGQGGSYGYTF
V: TRBV4-1; size: -; length: 19; J: TRBJ2-7; D: TRBD2; DNA: TGCGCCAGCAGCCAAGGATTATTGGCGGGGGGCCTCACCTCCTACGAGCAGTACTTC; CDR3: CASSQGLLAGGLTSYEQYF
V: TRBV3-1/TRBV3-2; size: -; length: 16; J: TRBJ2-7; D: TRBD2; DNA: TGTGCCAGCAGCCCGCGGACTAGCGGGGGGGACTACGAGCAGTACTTC; CDR3: CASSPRTSGGDYEQYF
V: TRBV6-6; size: -; length: 17; J: TRBJ1-1; D: -; DNA: TGTGCCAGCAGCCGACTACCGGGGACGGACAGGAACACTGAAGCTTTCTTT; CDR3: CASSRLPGTDRNTEAFF
V: TRBV7-2; size: -; length: 15; J: TRBJ1-5; D: -; DNA: TGTGCCAGCAGCCCCACCCCCAGGGGCCGGCAGCCCCAGCATTTT; CDR3: CASSPTPRGRQPQHF
V: TRBV9; size: -; length: 13; J: TRBJ2-5; D: -; DNA: TGTGCCAGCAGCGGCGAGACTGCCTCAGGTCACAACTTC; CDR3: CASSGETASGHNF
V: TRBV27; size: -; length: 15; J: TRBJ2-7; D: -; DNA: TGTGCCAGCAGTGCCTACGGACAGTCTACCTACGAGCAGTACTTC; CDR3: CASSAYGQSTYEQYF
V: TRBV5-1; size: -; length: 14; J: TRBJ1-2; D: -; DNA: TGCGCCAGCAGCTTGGAACTTGGGCGTGATGGCTACACCTTC; CDR3: CASSLELGRDGYTF